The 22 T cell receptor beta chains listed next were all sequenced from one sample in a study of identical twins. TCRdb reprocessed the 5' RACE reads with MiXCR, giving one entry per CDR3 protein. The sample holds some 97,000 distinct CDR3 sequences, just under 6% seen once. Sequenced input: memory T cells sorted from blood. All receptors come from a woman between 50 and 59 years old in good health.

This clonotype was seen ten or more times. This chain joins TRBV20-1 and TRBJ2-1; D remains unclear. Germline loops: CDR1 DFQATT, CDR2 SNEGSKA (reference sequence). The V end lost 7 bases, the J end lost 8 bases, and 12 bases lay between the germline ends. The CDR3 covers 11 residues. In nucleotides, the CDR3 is TGCAGTGGGGGTTTAGTCTATGAGCAGTTCTTC. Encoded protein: CSGGLVYEQFF.

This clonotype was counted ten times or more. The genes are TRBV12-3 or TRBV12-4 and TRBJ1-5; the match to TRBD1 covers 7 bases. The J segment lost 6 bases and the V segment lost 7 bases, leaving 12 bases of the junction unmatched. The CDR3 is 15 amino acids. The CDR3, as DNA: TGTGCCAGCACCTATATTCAGGGGGGGAGTCAGCCCCAGCATTTT. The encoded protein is CASTYIQGGSQPQHF.

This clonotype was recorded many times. The CDR3 reads CASSPQGDSNQPQHF. The CDR3 DNA sequence: TGTGCCAGCAGTCCACAGGGGGATAGCAATCAGCCCCAGCATTTT. V gene TRBV2 combines with J gene TRBJ1-5; 8 bases align to TRBD1. Trimming at V came to 5 bases and at J to 0 bases, leaving 3 bases not matched to a gene. CDR1 is SNHLY, CDR2 FYNNEI, per germline. This CDR3 has 15 residues.

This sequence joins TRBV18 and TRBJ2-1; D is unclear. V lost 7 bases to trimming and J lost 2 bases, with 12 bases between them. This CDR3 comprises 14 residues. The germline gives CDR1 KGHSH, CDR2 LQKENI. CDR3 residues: CASLRLEAYNEQFF. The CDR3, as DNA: TGTGCCAGCTTACGACTGGAAGCCTACAATGAGCAGTTCTTC. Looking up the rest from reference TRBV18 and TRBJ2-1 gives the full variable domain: NAGVMQNPRHLVRRRGQEARLRCSPMKGHSHVYWYRQLPEEGLKFMVYLQKENIIDESGMPKERFSAEFPKEGPSILRIQQVVRGDSAAYFCASLRLEAYNEQFFGPGTRLTVL.

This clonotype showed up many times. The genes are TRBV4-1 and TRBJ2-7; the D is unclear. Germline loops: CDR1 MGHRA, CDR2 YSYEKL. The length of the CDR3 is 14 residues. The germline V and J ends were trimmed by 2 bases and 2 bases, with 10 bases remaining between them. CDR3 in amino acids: CASSQPGTTYEQYF. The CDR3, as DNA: TGCGCCAGCAGCCAACCAGGTACGACCTACGAGCAGTACTTC.

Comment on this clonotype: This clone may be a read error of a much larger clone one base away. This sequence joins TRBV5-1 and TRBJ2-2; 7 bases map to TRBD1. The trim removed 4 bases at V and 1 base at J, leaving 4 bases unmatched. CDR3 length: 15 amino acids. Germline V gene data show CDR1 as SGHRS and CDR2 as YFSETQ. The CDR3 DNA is TGCGCCAGCAGCCAGGACAGGCAGAACACCGGGGAGCTGTTTTTT. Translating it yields CASSQDRQNTGELFF.

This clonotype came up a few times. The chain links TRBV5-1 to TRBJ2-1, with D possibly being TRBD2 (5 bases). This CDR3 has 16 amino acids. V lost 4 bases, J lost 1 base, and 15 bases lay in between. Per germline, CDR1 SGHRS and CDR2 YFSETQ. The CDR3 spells CASSPRARSSYNEQFF. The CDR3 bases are TGCGCCAGCAGCCCGAGGGCGAGAAGTTCCTACAATGAGCAGTTCTTC.

CDR3 DNA sequence: TGTGCCAGCAGCCCGCGTCGCCCTAACAATGAGCAGTTCTTC. Translation: CASSPRRPNNEQFF. The rearrangement uses TRBV7-8 and TRBJ2-1, with D unclear. The CDR3 is 14 amino acids. V lost 5 bases and J 5 bases, leaving 13 bases between the germline ends. The germline CDR1 and CDR2 sequences are SGHVS and FQNEAQ.

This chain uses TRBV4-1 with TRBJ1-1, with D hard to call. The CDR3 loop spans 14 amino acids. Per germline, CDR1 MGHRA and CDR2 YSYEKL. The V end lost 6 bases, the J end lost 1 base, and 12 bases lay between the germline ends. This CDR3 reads CASRGWLKNTEAFF. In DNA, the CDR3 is TGCGCCAGCAGAGGGTGGTTAAAGAACACTGAAGCTTTCTTT.

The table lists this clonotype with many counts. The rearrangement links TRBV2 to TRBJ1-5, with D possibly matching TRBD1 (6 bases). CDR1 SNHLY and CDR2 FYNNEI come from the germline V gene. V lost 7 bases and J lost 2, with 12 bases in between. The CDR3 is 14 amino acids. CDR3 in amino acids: CASTGSGGNQPQHF. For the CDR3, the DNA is TGTGCCAGCACGGGGTCAGGGGGCAATCAGCCCCAGCATTTT.

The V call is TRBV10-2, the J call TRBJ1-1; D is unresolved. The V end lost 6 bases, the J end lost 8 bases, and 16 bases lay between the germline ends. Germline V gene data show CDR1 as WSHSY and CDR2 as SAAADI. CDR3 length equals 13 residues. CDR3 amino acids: CASRGLRVQEAFF. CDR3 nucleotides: TGCGCCAGCAGGGGTCTAAGGGTTCAGGAAGCTTTCTTT.

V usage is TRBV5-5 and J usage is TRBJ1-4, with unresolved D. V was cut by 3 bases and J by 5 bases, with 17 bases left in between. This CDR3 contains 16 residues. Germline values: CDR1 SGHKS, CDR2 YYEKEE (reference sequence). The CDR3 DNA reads TGTGCCAGCAGCTGGAAAGCAAGGACCGAGAATGAAAAACTGTTTTTT. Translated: CASSWKARTENEKLFF.

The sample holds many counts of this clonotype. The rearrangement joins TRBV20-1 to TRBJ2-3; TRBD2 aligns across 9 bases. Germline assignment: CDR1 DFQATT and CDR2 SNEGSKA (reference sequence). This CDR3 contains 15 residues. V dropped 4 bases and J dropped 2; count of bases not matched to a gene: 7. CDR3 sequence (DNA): TGCAGTGCTACCGGGACTAGCACCTACACAGATACGCAGTATTTT. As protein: CSATGTSTYTDTQYF.

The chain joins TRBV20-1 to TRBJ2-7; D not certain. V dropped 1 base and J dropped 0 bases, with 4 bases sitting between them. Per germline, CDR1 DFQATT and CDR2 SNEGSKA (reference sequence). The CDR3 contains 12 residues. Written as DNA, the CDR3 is TGCAGTGCTAGAGGACTCTCCTACGAGCAGTACTTC. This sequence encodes CSARGLSYEQYF.

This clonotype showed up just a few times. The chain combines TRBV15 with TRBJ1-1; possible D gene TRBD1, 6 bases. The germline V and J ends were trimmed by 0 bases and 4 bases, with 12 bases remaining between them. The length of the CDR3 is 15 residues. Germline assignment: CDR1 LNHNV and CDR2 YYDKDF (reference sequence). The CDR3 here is CATSRELGGSTEAFF. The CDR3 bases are TGTGCCACCAGCAGAGAGTTAGGGGGTAGCACTGAAGCTTTCTTT.

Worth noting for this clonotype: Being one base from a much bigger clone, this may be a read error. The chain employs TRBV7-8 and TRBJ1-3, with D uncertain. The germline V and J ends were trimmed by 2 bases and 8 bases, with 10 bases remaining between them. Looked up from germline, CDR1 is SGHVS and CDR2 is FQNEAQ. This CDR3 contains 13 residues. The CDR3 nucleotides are TGTGCCAGCAGCTTATCGGGCGGAGACACCATATATTTT. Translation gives CASSLSGGDTIYF.

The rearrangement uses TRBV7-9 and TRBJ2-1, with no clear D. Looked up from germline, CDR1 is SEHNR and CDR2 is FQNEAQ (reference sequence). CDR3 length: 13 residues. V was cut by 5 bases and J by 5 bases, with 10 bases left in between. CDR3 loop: CASSPSRDNEQFF. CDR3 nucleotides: TGTGCCAGCAGCCCGAGCCGGGACAATGAGCAGTTCTTC.

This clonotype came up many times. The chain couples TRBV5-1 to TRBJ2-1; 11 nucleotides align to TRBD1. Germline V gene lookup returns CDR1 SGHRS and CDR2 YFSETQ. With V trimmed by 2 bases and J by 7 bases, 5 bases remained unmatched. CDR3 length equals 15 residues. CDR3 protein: CASSFPGTGGNEQFF. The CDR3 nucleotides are TGCGCCAGCAGCTTCCCCGGGACAGGGGGGAATGAGCAGTTCTTC.

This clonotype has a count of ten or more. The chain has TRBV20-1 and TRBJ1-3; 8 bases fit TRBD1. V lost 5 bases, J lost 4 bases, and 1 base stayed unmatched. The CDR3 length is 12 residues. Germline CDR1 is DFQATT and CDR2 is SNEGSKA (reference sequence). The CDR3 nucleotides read TGCAGTGCTTGGGACAGGGGAAACACCATATATTTT. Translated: CSAWDRGNTIYF.

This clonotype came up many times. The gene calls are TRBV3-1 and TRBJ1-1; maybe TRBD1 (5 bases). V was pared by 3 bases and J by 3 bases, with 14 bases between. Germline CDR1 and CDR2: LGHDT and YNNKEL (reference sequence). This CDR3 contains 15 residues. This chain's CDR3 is CASSQDSGRYTEAFF. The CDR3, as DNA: TGTGCCAGCAGCCAGGACTCGGGACGGTACACTGAAGCTTTCTTT.

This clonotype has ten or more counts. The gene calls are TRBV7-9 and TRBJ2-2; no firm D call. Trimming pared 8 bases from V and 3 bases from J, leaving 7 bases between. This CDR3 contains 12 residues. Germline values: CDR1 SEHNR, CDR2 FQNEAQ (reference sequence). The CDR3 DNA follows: TGTGCCAGCTGGCCTTACACCGGGGAGCTGTTTTTT. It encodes CASWPYTGELFF.

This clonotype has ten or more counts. The CDR3 loop is CASSEMTGQYF. The CDR3 DNA reads as TGTGCCAGCAGTGAAATGACAGGGCAGTACTTC. The chain links TRBV6-1 to TRBJ2-7; D perhaps matches TRBD1 (6 bases). V lost 2 bases and J lost 9, with 8 bases in between. The CDR3 spans 11 residues. The germline gives CDR1 MNHNS, CDR2 SASEGT.